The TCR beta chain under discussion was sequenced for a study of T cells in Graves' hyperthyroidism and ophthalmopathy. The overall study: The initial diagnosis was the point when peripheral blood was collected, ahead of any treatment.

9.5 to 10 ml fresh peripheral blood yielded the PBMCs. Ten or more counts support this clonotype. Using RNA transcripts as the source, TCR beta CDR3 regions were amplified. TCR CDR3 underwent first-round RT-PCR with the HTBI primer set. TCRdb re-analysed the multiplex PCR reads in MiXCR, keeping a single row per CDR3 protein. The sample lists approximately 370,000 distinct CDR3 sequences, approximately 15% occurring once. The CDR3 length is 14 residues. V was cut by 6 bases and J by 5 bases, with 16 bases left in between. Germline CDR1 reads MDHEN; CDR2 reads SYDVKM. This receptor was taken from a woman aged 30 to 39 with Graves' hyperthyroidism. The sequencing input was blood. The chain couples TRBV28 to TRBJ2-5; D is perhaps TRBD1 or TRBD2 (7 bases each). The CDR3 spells CASSRPQGGETQYF. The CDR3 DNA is TGTGCCAGCAGCCGACCTCAGGGGGGGGAGACCCAGTACTTC.